The rows below give T cell receptor beta chains drawn from one sample of a study of Ad26.COV2.S vaccination and SARS-CoV-2 variants. Assay used: immunoSEQ multiplex PCR; TCRdb lists only in-frame clones, some missing. This repertoire shows about 370,000 clones, 75% to 90% found once; its top ten account for roughly 3%. The specimen was peripheral blood, collected in a trial of Ad26.COV2.S vaccine versus placebo. The receptors here all came from a person aged 18-65 years who received the Ad26.COV2.S COVID-19 vaccine or a placebo. CDR3s include the opening cysteine and the closing phenylalanine or tryptophan. A D gene is named only where the DNA matches it firmly. The listing skips clone size in some rows; elsewhere it reads once, few, many or a size class.

CDR3aa: CASSQVSGGEQFF
CDR3nt: TGTGCCAGCAGCCAAGTTTCGGGAGGGGAGCAGTTCTTC
v_gene: TRBV3-1/TRBV3-2
abundance: once
j_gene: TRBJ2-1
d_gene: TRBD2

CDR3aa: CASRGSRQETQYF
CDR3nt: TGTGCCAGTCGCGGCTCCAGGCAAGAGACCCAGTACTTC
v_gene: TRBV19
abundance: NA
j_gene: TRBJ2-5
d_gene: NA

CDR3aa: CASKERDRASYEQYF
CDR3nt: TGTGCCAGTAAGGAAAGGGACAGGGCCTCCTACGAGCAGTACTTC
v_gene: TRBV19
abundance: NA
j_gene: TRBJ2-7
d_gene: TRBD1

CDR3aa: CASSPRGDYEQYF
CDR3nt: TGCGCCAGCAGTCCCCGGGGAGACTACGAGCAGTACTTC
v_gene: TRBV5-1
abundance: NA
j_gene: TRBJ2-7
d_gene: NA

CDR3aa: CASSLKGGGPQHF
CDR3nt: TGTGCCAGCAGCTTAAAAGGGGGAGGGCCCCAGCATTTT
v_gene: TRBV7-8
abundance: NA
j_gene: TRBJ1-5
d_gene: NA

CDR3aa: CASSRLEGSYNEQFF
CDR3nt: TGTGCCAGCAGCCGTCTTGAAGGGTCCTACAATGAGCAGTTCTTC
v_gene: TRBV13
abundance: NA
j_gene: TRBJ2-1
d_gene: NA

CDR3aa: CASLASGGPSDTQYF
CDR3nt: TGTGCCAGCTTGGCTAGCGGGGGGCCATCAGATACGCAGTATTTT
v_gene: TRBV6-5
abundance: NA
j_gene: TRBJ2-3
d_gene: TRBD2

CDR3aa: CASSVQGYEQFF
CDR3nt: TGTGCCAGCAGCGTACAGGGGTATGAGCAGTTCTTC
v_gene: TRBV9
abundance: NA
j_gene: TRBJ2-1
d_gene: NA

CDR3aa: CASRLDRVAEAFF
CDR3nt: TGTGCCAGCAGACTTGACAGGGTAGCGGAAGCTTTCTTT
v_gene: TRBV5-4
abundance: once
j_gene: TRBJ1-1
d_gene: TRBD1

CDR3aa: CASSQEPSEKPTETQYF
CDR3nt: TGTGCCAGCAGCCAAGAACCCTCCGAAAAGCCCACGGAGACCCAGTACTTC
v_gene: TRBV3-1/TRBV3-2
abundance: NA
j_gene: TRBJ2-5
d_gene: NA

CDR3aa: CASSFTTRQETQYF
CDR3nt: TGTGCCAGCAGCTTCACTACTAGGCAAGAGACCCAGTACTTC
v_gene: TRBV7-9
abundance: NA
j_gene: TRBJ2-5
d_gene: NA

CDR3aa: CASSSGTGATEAFF
CDR3nt: TGCGCCAGCAGCTCCGGGACAGGGGCCACTGAAGCTTTCTTT
v_gene: TRBV10-2
abundance: NA
j_gene: TRBJ1-1
d_gene: TRBD1

CDR3aa: CSVDDRGIYGYTF
CDR3nt: TGCAGCGTAGATGACAGGGGGATCTATGGCTACACCTTC
v_gene: TRBV29-1
abundance: NA
j_gene: TRBJ1-2
d_gene: TRBD1

CDR3aa: CASSQGLLAGPRRNEQFF
CDR3nt: TGCGCCAGCAGCCAAGGTTTACTAGCGGGGCCGAGGAGAAATGAGCAGTTCTTC
v_gene: TRBV4-1
abundance: NA
j_gene: TRBJ2-1
d_gene: TRBD2

CDR3aa: CASSYSGNSGNTIYF
CDR3nt: TGTGCCAGCAGTTACTCGGGGAACTCTGGAAACACCATATATTTT
v_gene: TRBV6-5
abundance: NA
j_gene: TRBJ1-3
d_gene: NA

CDR3aa: CASSQDYGGLDYGYTF
CDR3nt: TGTGCCAGCAGCCAAGATTACGGGGGGCTGGACTATGGCTACACCTTC
v_gene: TRBV3-1/TRBV3-2
abundance: NA
j_gene: TRBJ1-2
d_gene: NA

CDR3aa: CASSFSGGTHEQFF
CDR3nt: TGTGCCAGCAGCTTTAGCGGGGGGACCCATGAGCAGTTCTTC
v_gene: TRBV7-9
abundance: NA
j_gene: TRBJ2-1
d_gene: TRBD2

CDR3aa: CAWSVLGGGYTF
CDR3nt: TGTGCCTGGAGTGTATTGGGGGGTGGCTACACCTTC
v_gene: TRBV30
abundance: few
j_gene: TRBJ1-2
d_gene: NA

CDR3aa: CASSAGHLNTEAFF
CDR3nt: TGTGCCAGCAGCGCAGGACACTTGAACACTGAAGCTTTCTTT
v_gene: TRBV7-9
abundance: few
j_gene: TRBJ1-1
d_gene: NA

CDR3aa: CASSEGALSYEQYF
CDR3nt: TGTGCCAGCAGTGAAGGGGCACTCTCCTACGAGCAGTACTTC
v_gene: TRBV2
abundance: NA
j_gene: TRBJ2-7
d_gene: NA

CDR3aa: CASSQHQGTSGGAEQFF
CDR3nt: TGTGCCAGCAGCCAGCACCAAGGGACTAGCGGGGGGGCTGAGCAGTTCTTC
v_gene: TRBV3-1/TRBV3-2
abundance: NA
j_gene: TRBJ2-1
d_gene: TRBD2

CDR3aa: CASSRSSTGEKLFF
CDR3nt: TGTGCCAGCAGCCGATCTAGTACCGGGGAAAAACTGTTTTTT
v_gene: TRBV27
abundance: once
j_gene: TRBJ1-4
d_gene: NA

CDR3aa: CASSRYGGAAEQYF
CDR3nt: TGTGCCAGCAGCCGCTACGGTGGGGCCGCCGAGCAGTACTTC
v_gene: TRBV6-2/TRBV6-3
abundance: NA
j_gene: TRBJ2-7
d_gene: NA

CDR3aa: CASSLSRESNEKLFF
CDR3nt: TGTGCCAGCAGCTTGAGCAGGGAATCTAATGAAAAACTGTTTTTT
v_gene: TRBV7-6
abundance: NA
j_gene: TRBJ1-4
d_gene: NA

CDR3aa: CASTQGSNQPQHF
CDR3nt: TGTGCCAGCACCCAGGGTAGCAATCAGCCCCAGCATTTT
v_gene: TRBV12-3/TRBV12-4
abundance: NA
j_gene: TRBJ1-5
d_gene: NA

CDR3aa: CASSLTGGQTGELFF
CDR3nt: TGTGCCAGCAGCTTAACAGGGGGCCAAACCGGGGAGCTGTTTTTT
v_gene: TRBV7-9
abundance: NA
j_gene: TRBJ2-2
d_gene: TRBD1

CDR3aa: CASSEVEARGAFF
CDR3nt: TGTGCCAGCAGTGAAGTTGAGGCCCGTGGAGCTTTCTTT
v_gene: TRBV2
abundance: NA
j_gene: TRBJ1-1
d_gene: NA

CDR3aa: CAIQQGYGYTF
CDR3nt: TGTGCCATCCAGCAGGGCTATGGCTACACCTTC
v_gene: TRBV7-9
abundance: once
j_gene: TRBJ1-2
d_gene: NA

CDR3aa: CASSMDRADGYTF
CDR3nt: TGCGCCAGCAGCATGGACAGGGCTGATGGCTACACCTTC
v_gene: TRBV5-1
abundance: NA
j_gene: TRBJ1-2
d_gene: TRBD1

CDR3aa: CASSPGLAGGPYNEQFF
CDR3nt: TGTGCCAGCAGCCCGGGACTAGCGGGGGGGCCCTACAATGAGCAGTTCTTC
v_gene: TRBV5-4
abundance: NA
j_gene: TRBJ2-1
d_gene: TRBD2

CDR3aa: CASSEGTGNSPLHF
CDR3nt: TGTGCCAGCAGTGAGGGAACAGGGAATTCACCCCTCCACTTT
v_gene: TRBV6-1
abundance: NA
j_gene: TRBJ1-6
d_gene: NA

CDR3aa: CASSPPGRTEAFF
CDR3nt: TGTGCCAGCAGTCCCCCGGGGAGGACTGAAGCTTTCTTT
v_gene: TRBV6-2/TRBV6-3
abundance: NA
j_gene: TRBJ1-1
d_gene: NA

CDR3aa: CASRGDEQYF
CDR3nt: TGTGCCAGCCGTGGGGACGAGCAGTACTTC
v_gene: TRBV2
abundance: NA
j_gene: TRBJ2-7
d_gene: NA

CDR3aa: CAISVWQGDSGANVLTF
CDR3nt: TGTGCCATCAGTGTTTGGCAGGGGGACTCTGGGGCCAACGTCCTGACTTTC
v_gene: TRBV10-3
abundance: NA
j_gene: TRBJ2-6
d_gene: TRBD1

CDR3aa: CASSLEVLVNEQFF
CDR3nt: TGCGCCAGCAGCTTGGAAGTGCTCGTCAATGAGCAGTTCTTC
v_gene: TRBV5-1
abundance: few
j_gene: TRBJ2-1
d_gene: NA

CDR3aa: CASSWTGEAFF
CDR3nt: TGTGCCAGCAGTTGGACAGGAGAAGCTTTCTTT
v_gene: TRBV12-3/TRBV12-4
abundance: once
j_gene: TRBJ1-1
d_gene: TRBD1

CDR3aa: CASSSTTDGEETQYF
CDR3nt: TGTGCCAGCAGTTCCACAACTGACGGGGAAGAGACCCAGTACTTC
v_gene: TRBV13
abundance: NA
j_gene: TRBJ2-5
d_gene: NA

CDR3aa: CASSLGSWGTQETQYF
CDR3nt: TGTGCCAGCAGCTTGGGTTCTTGGGGGACTCAAGAGACCCAGTACTTC
v_gene: TRBV7-2
abundance: NA
j_gene: TRBJ2-5
d_gene: NA

CDR3aa: CASSQGGNQPQHF
CDR3nt: TGTGCCAGCAGTCAGGGGGGGAATCAGCCCCAGCATTTT
v_gene: TRBV6-5
abundance: few
j_gene: TRBJ1-5
d_gene: TRBD1

CDR3aa: CASTGQRNTEAFF
CDR3nt: TGTGCCAGCACGGGACAACGTAACACTGAAGCTTTCTTT
v_gene: TRBV2
abundance: NA
j_gene: TRBJ1-1
d_gene: NA

CDR3aa: CASKWGADSPLHF
CDR3nt: TGTGCCAGCAAATGGGGGGCTGATTCACCCCTCCACTTT
v_gene: TRBV12-3/TRBV12-4
abundance: NA
j_gene: TRBJ1-6
d_gene: NA

CDR3aa: CASSLRTIGSGNTIYF
CDR3nt: TGTGCCAGCAGCTTGCGCACAATCGGCTCCGGAAACACCATATATTTT
v_gene: TRBV13
abundance: NA
j_gene: TRBJ1-3
d_gene: NA

CDR3aa: CASSPPQGGQGYGYTF
CDR3nt: TGTGCCAGCAGCCCTCCACAGGGGGGCCAAGGGTATGGCTACACCTTC
v_gene: TRBV7-2
abundance: NA
j_gene: TRBJ1-2
d_gene: TRBD1

CDR3aa: CSVPDTRGSETQYF
CDR3nt: TGCAGCGTTCCGGACACCCGGGGGTCAGAGACCCAGTACTTC
v_gene: TRBV29-1
abundance: NA
j_gene: TRBJ2-5
d_gene: NA

CDR3aa: CASTLLWTENTEAFF
CDR3nt: TGTGCCAGCACCCTACTATGGACAGAGAACACTGAAGCTTTCTTT
v_gene: TRBV5-6
abundance: few
j_gene: TRBJ1-1
d_gene: NA

CDR3aa: CASSIDAWQNNEKLFF
CDR3nt: TGTGCCAGTAGTATAGACGCGTGGCAGAATAATGAAAAACTGTTTTTT
v_gene: TRBV19
abundance: NA
j_gene: TRBJ1-4
d_gene: NA